This passage covers 23 T cell receptor beta chains from one sample sequenced in a study of T cells in Graves' hyperthyroidism and ophthalmopathy. RNA transcripts yielded amplified TCR beta CDR3 regions. HTBI primers were the set used in a first-round RT-PCR of the TCR CDR3. TCRdb processed the multiplex PCR reads anew with MiXCR; each CDR3 protein has one entry. The data contain some 600,000 distinct CDR3 sequences, about 15% of them singletons. Sequenced: blood. These receptors were taken from a woman between 25 and 40 years old with Graves' hyperthyroidism that later progressed to Graves' ophthalmopathy.

This clonotype was found a few times. The chain employs TRBV5-1 and TRBJ2-1; TRBD1 aligns across 7 bases. Losses at the gene ends were 4 bases for V and 1 base for J; bases not matched to a gene: 8. CDR1 SGHRS and CDR2 YFSETQ come from the germline V gene. CDR3 length: 16 residues. CDR3 coding DNA: TGCGCCAGCAGCCCACAGGGGAGAGTGTCCTACAATGAGCAGTTCTTC. It encodes CASSPQGRVSYNEQFF. Based on the CDR3 plus reference TRBV5-1 and TRBJ2-1, the full variable domain is KAGVTQTPRYLIKTRGQQVTLSCSPISGHRSVSWYQQTPGQGLQFLFEYFSETQRNKGNFPGRFSGRQFSNSRSEMNVSTLELGDSALYLCASSPQGRVSYNEQFFGPGTRLTVL.

This clonotype occurred a few times. The V call is TRBV30, the J call TRBJ2-7; TRBD2 is a possible D gene (5 bases). CDR3 length equals 16 residues. The V end was cut by 0 bases, the J end by 6 bases, with 21 bases between. Germline CDR1 reads GTSNPN; CDR2 reads SVGIG (reference sequence). The DNA of the CDR3 is TGTGCCTGGAGTGTTTGGGCGAATAATCGGAGGACCGAGCAGTACTTC. Encoded protein: CAWSVWANNRRTEQYF.

This clonotype was seen at least ten times. The genes are TRBV5-1 and TRBJ1-2; D unresolved. Per germline, CDR1 SGHRS and CDR2 YFSETQ. The V end was cut by 0 bases, the J end by 8 bases, with 17 bases between. The CDR3 has 15 amino acids. The CDR3 nucleotides are TGCGCCAGCAGCTTGGGGGATACTGGACTAGGCGGCTACACCTTC. It codes for CASSLGDTGLGGYTF.

In this sample, this clonotype turned up many times. This chain connects TRBV12-5 to TRBJ2-5, with 14 bases fitting TRBD2. The V segment lost 1 base and the J segment 4 bases; nucleotides outside the gene matches: 2. The length of the CDR3 is 16 residues. CDR1 and CDR2 from the germline V gene are LGHNT and FRNRAP. The CDR3 sequence is CASGLGLAGGAETQYF. The CDR3 DNA sequence: TGTGCTAGTGGTTTGGGACTAGCGGGAGGGGCAGAGACCCAGTACTTC.

The J gene is TRBJ2-1, the V gene TRBV10-3, with TRBD2 matching 14 bases. CDR3 size: 15 residues. V shed 6 bases, J shed 9 bases, and the junction held 7 bases outside the gene matches. The germline V gene has CDR1 ENHRY and CDR2 SYGVKD. The CDR3: CAIRGTSGSRGEQFF. DNA of the CDR3: TGTGCCATCAGAGGGACTAGCGGGAGTAGAGGTGAGCAGTTCTTC.

This clonotype was seen ten or more times. The chain employs TRBV12-3 or TRBV12-4 and TRBJ2-4; D call uncertain. CDR3 length: 11 residues. V was trimmed by 6 bases and J by 7 bases, leaving 7 bases between them. The CDR3 DNA follows: TGTGCCAGCAGCGATGAGAACATTCAGTACTTC. This codes for CASSDENIQYF.

Ten or more counts support this clonotype. The chain combines TRBV5-1 with TRBJ1-4; possible D gene TRBD1, 6 bases. Germline CDR1 is SGHRS and CDR2 is YFSETQ. The CDR3 consists of 14 residues. Trimming took 0 bases from V and 12 from J, leaving 15 bases between them. The CDR3 bases are TGCGCCAGCAGCTTGGGACAGGCCCATGCGGAACTGTTTTTT. Its protein product is CASSLGQAHAELFF.

In this sample, this clonotype turned up many times. J is TRBJ2-5 and V is TRBV14; D is unclear. The germline gives CDR1 SGHDN, CDR2 FVKESK. V was pared by 3 bases and J by 11 bases, with 19 bases between. The CDR3 is 14 residues long. As DNA, the CDR3 is TGTGCCAGCAGCCACAAAATCCGACCGTTACAACAGTACTTC. Translated: CASSHKIRPLQQYF.

The CDR3 nucleotides read TGTGCCAGCAGTTGGGGCGGGGGCACAGATACGCAGTATTTT. Translated, it gives CASSWGGGTDTQYF. The genes are TRBV27 and TRBJ2-3; possibly TRBD2 for D (6 bases). This CDR3 has 14 residues. CDR1 and CDR2 (germline): MNHEY, SMNVEV (reference sequence). Between the trimmed V and J ends, which lost 4 bases and 1 base, there was a span of 9 bases.

The chain joins TRBV20-1 to TRBJ2-1; possibly TRBD1 for D (6 bases). CDR3 length: 17 residues. V shed 3 bases and J shed 4 bases, with 22 bases lying between them. Germline CDR1 reads DFQATT; CDR2 reads SNEGSKA (reference sequence). The CDR3 loop reads CSARQPPRGPIYNEQFF. As DNA, the CDR3 is TGCAGTGCTAGGCAACCCCCCAGGGGCCCGATATACAATGAGCAGTTCTTC.

This clonotype was detected only a few times. The chain combines TRBV7-3 with TRBJ2-1, with D maybe TRBD2 (7 bases). CDR1 SGHTA and CDR2 FQGTGA come from the germline V gene. Trimming shortened V by 3 bases and J by 9 bases, and 21 bases separated the two germline ends. This CDR3 is built from 16 residues. CDR3 in DNA: TGTGCCAGCAGCTTTAGTAGTGGGAGGGCCAGGGGTGAGCAGTTCTTC. This sequence encodes CASSFSSGRARGEQFF.

CDR3: CASSLVGRGYEQYF. DNA for the CDR3: TGTGCCAGCAGTTTAGTGGGCAGGGGCTACGAGCAGTACTTC. The chain uses TRBV28 and TRBJ2-7; perhaps TRBD1 as D (6 bases). Germline V CDR1 and CDR2: MDHEN, SYDVKM. The V gene lost 2 bases and the J gene lost 3 bases, with 11 bases spanning the gap. CDR3 length: 14 amino acids.

This clonotype has more than one count but fewer than ten. The chain carries TRBV4-3 and TRBJ2-2, with 10 bases that match TRBD1. Per the germline V gene, CDR1 is LGHNA and CDR2 is YSLEER. J lost 7 bases, V lost 4 bases, and 9 bases had no gene match. The CDR3 is 16 amino acids. The CDR3 loop reads CASSPEGQGVGGELFF. In DNA form, the CDR3 reads TGCGCCAGCAGCCCGGAAGGACAGGGGGTAGGCGGGGAGCTGTTTTTT.

In this sample, this clonotype turned up many times. V gene TRBV3-1 combines with J gene TRBJ2-3, with a weak D call TRBD2 (6 bases). This CDR3 contains 17 residues. The V gene's germline CDR1 is LGHDT and CDR2 YNNKEL (reference sequence). The germline V and J ends were trimmed by 5 bases and 4 bases, with 22 bases remaining between them. The CDR3 coding sequence is TGTGCCAGCAGCTCACAGTACTCTAGCGTCCTCCCAGATACGCAGTATTTT. It codes for CASSSQYSSVLPDTQYF.

The chain carries TRBV5-1 and TRBJ2-7; D gene ambiguous. CDR1 is SGHRS, CDR2 YFSETQ, per germline. V gave up 0 bases and J gave up 4 bases, with 8 bases separating them. CDR3 length: 13 amino acids. The CDR3 coding sequence is TGCGCCAGCAGCTTGGAGGGCTTATACGAGCAGTACTTC. This sequence encodes CASSLEGLYEQYF.

This clonotype was recorded a few times. The chain has TRBV5-1 and TRBJ2-5; 8 bases match TRBD2. The CDR3 has 17 residues. The trim removed 0 bases at V and 5 bases at J, leaving 12 bases unmatched. Germline values: CDR1 SGHRS, CDR2 YFSETQ. The CDR3 region has the DNA TGCGCCAGCAGCTTGGGGTCAAGACTAGCGTTCCACGAGACCCAGTACTTC. Translating gives CASSLGSRLAFHETQYF.

CDR3 sequence reads: CASSFLAGGRDEQYF. For the CDR3, the DNA is TGTGCCAGCAGTTTCCTAGCGGGAGGGCGGGACGAGCAGTACTTC. This chain uses TRBV6-1 with TRBJ2-7; 12 bases agree with TRBD2. The CDR3 loop spans 15 amino acids. After removal of 5 bases from V and 5 bases from J, the junction contained 7 bases not matched to a gene. Germline CDR1 is MNHNS and CDR2 is SASEGT.

This clonotype has only a few counts. V gene TRBV6-2 or TRBV6-3 combines with J gene TRBJ2-7; 9 bases fit TRBD1. This CDR3 has 15 residues. The junction had 12 bases not matched to a gene; V was cut back by 7 bases and J by 5 bases. Germline assignment: CDR1 MNHEY and CDR2 SVGEGT. CDR3 region: CASTTPGQGAHEQYF. CDR3 DNA: TGTGCCAGCACCACGCCGGGACAGGGTGCCCACGAGCAGTACTTC.

There are many counts of this clonotype. This CDR3 reads CASSPPWDTANYGYTF. The CDR3 nucleotides are TGTGCCAGCAGTCCACCGTGGGACACCGCTAACTATGGCTACACCTTC. This chain connects TRBV6-1 to TRBJ1-2; TRBD1 might be the D (6 bases). Between the trimmed V and J ends, which lost 5 bases and 0 bases, there was a span of 16 bases. From germline, CDR1 is MNHNS and CDR2 SASEGT. The CDR3 is 16 residues long.

The sample holds many counts of this clonotype. The chain recombines TRBV11-3 with TRBJ2-2; TRBD2 agrees at 7 bases. The V gene's germline CDR1 is SGHNT and CDR2 YENEEA. The CDR3 length is 13 residues. The trim removed 1 base at V and 8 bases at J, leaving 1 base unmatched. The DNA for the CDR3 is TGTGCCAGCAGCTTAGGCGGGAGAGGGGAGCTGTTTTTT. This encodes CASSLGGRGELFF.

This clonotype occurred many times. The chain is built from TRBV12-3 or TRBV12-4 and TRBJ1-5, with a tentative D call TRBD1 (5 bases). The ends were cut back, 3 bases at V and 7 bases at J, with 16 bases in the middle. The CDR3 has 15 amino acids. The CDR3 reads CASSLGGADLQPQHF. CDR3 DNA sequence: TGTGCCAGCAGTTTGGGCGGGGCCGATTTACAGCCCCAGCATTTT.

Only a few counts were recorded for this clonotype. The chain links TRBV20-1 to TRBJ1-3, with unresolved D. Germline V gene data show CDR1 as DFQATT and CDR2 as SNEGSKA (reference sequence). The germline V and J ends were trimmed by 0 bases and 0 bases, with 9 bases remaining between them. The CDR3 totals 15 residues. The CDR3 loop reads CSAREDVYSGNTIYF. The DNA for the CDR3 is TGCAGTGCTAGAGAGGACGTGTACTCTGGAAACACCATATATTTT.

The chain couples TRBV11-3 to TRBJ2-7; D remains unclear. Trimming cost V 11 bases and J 7 bases, with 24 bases left between them. Germline CDR1 and CDR2: SGHNT and YENEEA. This CDR3 contains 14 residues. For the CDR3, the DNA is TGTGCCGGCGATACTCCCGAGAGGCCCTGGGAGCAGTACTTC. This gives the protein CAGDTPERPWEQYF.